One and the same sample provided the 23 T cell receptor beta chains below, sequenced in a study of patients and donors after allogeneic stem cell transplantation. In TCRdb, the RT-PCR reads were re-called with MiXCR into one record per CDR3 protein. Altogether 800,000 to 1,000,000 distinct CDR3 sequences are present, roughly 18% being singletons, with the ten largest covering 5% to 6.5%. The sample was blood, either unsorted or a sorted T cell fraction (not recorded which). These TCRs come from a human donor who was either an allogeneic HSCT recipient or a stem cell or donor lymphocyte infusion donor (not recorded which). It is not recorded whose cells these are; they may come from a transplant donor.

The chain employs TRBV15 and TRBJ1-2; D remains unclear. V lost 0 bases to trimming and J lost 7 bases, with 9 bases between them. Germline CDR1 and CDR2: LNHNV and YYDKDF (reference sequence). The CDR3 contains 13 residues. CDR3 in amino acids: CATSRDRLGGYTF. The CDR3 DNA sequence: TGTGCCACCAGCAGAGATAGGCTGGGTGGCTACACCTTC.

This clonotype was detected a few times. The CDR3 nucleotides read TGTGCCAGCAGCTTAACTAACGGGGTATCCTACAATGAGCAGTTCTTC. Encoded protein: CASSLTNGVSYNEQFF. The V call is TRBV7-3, the J call TRBJ2-1; D may be TRBD2 (5 bases). V was trimmed by 0 bases and J by 1 base, leaving 10 bases between them. CDR3 length: 16 residues. Germline values: CDR1 SGHTA, CDR2 FQGTGA.

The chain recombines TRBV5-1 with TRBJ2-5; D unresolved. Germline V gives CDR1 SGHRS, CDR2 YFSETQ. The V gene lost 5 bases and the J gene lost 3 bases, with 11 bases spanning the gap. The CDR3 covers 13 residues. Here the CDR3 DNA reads TGCGCCAGCAGGCGGACCTACGAAGAGACCCAGTACTTC. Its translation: CASRRTYEETQYF.

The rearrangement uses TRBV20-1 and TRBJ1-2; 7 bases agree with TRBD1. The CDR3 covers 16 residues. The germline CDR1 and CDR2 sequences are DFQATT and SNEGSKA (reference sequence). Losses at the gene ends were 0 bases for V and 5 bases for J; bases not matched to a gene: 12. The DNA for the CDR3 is TGCAGTGCTAGAGATGTGAGGGGGCTTAAGGGATATGGCTACACCTTC. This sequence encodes CSARDVRGLKGYGYTF.

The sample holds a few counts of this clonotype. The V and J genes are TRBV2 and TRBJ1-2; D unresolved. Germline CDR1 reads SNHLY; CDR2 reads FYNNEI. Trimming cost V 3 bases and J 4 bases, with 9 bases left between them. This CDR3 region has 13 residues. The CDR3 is CASSDPVSYGYTF. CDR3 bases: TGTGCCAGCAGTGACCCAGTGTCCTATGGCTACACCTTC.

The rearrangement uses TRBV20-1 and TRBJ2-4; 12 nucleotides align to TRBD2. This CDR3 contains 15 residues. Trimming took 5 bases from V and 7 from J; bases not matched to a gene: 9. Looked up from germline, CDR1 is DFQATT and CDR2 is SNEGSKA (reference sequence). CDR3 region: CSAGGLAGRGNIQYF. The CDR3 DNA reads TGCAGTGCTGGAGGACTAGCGGGGCGAGGGAACATTCAGTACTTC.

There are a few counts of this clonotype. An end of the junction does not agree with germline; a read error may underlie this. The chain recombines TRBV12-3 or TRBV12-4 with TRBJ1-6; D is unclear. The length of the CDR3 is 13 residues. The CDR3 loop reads CASTPDYNSPLHF. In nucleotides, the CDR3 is TGTGCCAGCACCCCAGATTATAATTCACCCCTCCACTTC.

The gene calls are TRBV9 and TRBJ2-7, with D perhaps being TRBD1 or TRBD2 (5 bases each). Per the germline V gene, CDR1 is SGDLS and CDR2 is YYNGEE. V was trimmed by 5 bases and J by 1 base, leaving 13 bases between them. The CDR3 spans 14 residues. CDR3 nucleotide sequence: TGTGCCAGCAGTGAACCGGGACGGTCCTACGAGCAGTACTTC. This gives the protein CASSEPGRSYEQYF.

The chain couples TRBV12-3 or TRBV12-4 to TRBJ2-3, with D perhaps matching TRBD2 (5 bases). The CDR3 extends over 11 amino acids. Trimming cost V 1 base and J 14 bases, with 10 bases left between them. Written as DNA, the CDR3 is TGTGCCAGCAGTTTAGGGCGGGCCCTGTATTTT. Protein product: CASSLGRALYF.

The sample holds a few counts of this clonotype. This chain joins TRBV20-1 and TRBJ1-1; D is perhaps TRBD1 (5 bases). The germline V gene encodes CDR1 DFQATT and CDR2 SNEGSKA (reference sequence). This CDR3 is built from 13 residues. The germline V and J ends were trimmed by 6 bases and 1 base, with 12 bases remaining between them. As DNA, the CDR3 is TGCAGTGCCCCGTCGGGGGGGAACACTGAAGCTTTCTTT. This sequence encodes CSAPSGGNTEAFF.

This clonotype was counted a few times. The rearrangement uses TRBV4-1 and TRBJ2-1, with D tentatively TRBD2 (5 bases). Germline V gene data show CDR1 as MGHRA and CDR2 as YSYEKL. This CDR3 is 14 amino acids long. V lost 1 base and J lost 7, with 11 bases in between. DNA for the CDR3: TGCGCCAGCAGCCAAGCTGGGAGTAAGAATGAGCAGTTCTTC. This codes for CASSQAGSKNEQFF.

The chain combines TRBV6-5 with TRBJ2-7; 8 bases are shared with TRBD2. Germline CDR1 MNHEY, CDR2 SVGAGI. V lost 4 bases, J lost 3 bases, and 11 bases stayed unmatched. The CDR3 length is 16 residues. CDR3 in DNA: TGTGCCAGCAGTTCCTTGACTAGCGAGGACCTCTACGAGCAGTACTTC. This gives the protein CASSSLTSEDLYEQYF.

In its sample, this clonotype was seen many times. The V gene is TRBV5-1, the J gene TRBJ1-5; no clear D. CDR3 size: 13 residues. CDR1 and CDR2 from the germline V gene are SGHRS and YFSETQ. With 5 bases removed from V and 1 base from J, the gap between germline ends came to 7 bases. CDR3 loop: CASSPASNQPQHF. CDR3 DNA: TGCGCCAGCAGTCCGGCGAGCAATCAGCCCCAGCATTTT. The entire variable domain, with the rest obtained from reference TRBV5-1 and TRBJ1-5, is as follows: KAGVTQTPRYLIKTRGQQVTLSCSPISGHRSVSWYQQTPGQGLQFLFEYFSETQRNKGNFPGRFSGRQFSNSRSEMNVSTLELGDSALYLCASSPASNQPQHFGDGTRLSIL.

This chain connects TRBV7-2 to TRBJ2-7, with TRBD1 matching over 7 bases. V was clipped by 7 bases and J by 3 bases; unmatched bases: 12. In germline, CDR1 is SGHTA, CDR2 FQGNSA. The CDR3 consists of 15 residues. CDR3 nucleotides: TGTGCCAGCATTCGCTCTCGGGACAGTTTCTACGAGCAGTACTTC. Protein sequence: CASIRSRDSFYEQYF.

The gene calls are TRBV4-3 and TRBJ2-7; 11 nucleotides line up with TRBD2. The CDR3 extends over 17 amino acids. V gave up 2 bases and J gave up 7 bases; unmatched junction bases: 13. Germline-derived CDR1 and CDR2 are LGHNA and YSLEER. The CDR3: CASSQRMTSGDWPEQYF. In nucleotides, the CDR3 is TGCGCCAGCAGCCAACGTATGACTAGCGGGGACTGGCCGGAGCAGTACTTC.

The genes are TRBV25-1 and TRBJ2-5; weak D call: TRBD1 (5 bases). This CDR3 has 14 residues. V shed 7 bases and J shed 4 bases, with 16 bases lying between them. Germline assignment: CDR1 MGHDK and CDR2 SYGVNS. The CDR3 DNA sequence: TGTGCCAGCACTATACAGGAGCCGGGAGAGACCCAGTACTTC. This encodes CASTIQEPGETQYF.

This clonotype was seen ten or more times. The CDR3 DNA is TGTGCCAGCAGTTTAGCGCCCGGGCGCGACACTGAAGCTTTCTTT. Translated: CASSLAPGRDTEAFF. The rearrangement joins TRBV12-3 or TRBV12-4 to TRBJ1-1; D not certain. V shed 0 bases and J shed 3 bases, with 11 bases lying between them. This CDR3 spans 15 amino acids.

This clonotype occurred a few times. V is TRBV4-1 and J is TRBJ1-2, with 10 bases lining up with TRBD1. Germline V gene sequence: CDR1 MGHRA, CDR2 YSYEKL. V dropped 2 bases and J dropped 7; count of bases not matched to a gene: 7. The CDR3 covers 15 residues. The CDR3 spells CASSQIDRGRGGYTF. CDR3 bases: TGCGCCAGCAGCCAAATCGACAGGGGGCGAGGTGGCTACACCTTC.

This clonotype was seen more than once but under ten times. The CDR3 sequence: CASSLVGAPGRYGYTF. The DNA for the CDR3 is TGTGCCAGCAGCTTAGTGGGAGCCCCGGGGCGGTATGGCTACACCTTC. The gene calls are TRBV7-8 and TRBJ1-2; perhaps TRBD1 as D (5 bases). Per germline, CDR1 SGHVS and CDR2 FQNEAQ. The length of the CDR3 is 16 residues. Trimming took 1 base from V and 5 from J, leaving 17 bases between them.

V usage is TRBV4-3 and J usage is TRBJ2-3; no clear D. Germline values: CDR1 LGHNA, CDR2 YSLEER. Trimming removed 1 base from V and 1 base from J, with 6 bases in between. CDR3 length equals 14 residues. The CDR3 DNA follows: TGCGCCAGCAGCCAAGCTTTTGGCACAGATACGCAGTATTTT. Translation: CASSQAFGTDTQYF.

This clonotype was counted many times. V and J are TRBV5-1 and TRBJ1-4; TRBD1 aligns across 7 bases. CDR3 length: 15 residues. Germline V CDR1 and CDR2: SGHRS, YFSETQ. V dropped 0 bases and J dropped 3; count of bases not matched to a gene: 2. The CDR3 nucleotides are TGCGCCAGCAGCTTGGATGGGACAGCTAATGAAAAACTGTTTTTT. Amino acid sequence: CASSLDGTANEKLFF.

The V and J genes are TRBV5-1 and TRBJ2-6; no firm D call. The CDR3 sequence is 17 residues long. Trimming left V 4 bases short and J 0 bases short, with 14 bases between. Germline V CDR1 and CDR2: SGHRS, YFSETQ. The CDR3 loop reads CASSPVVFHSGANVLTF. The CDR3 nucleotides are TGCGCCAGCAGCCCCGTGGTCTTCCACTCTGGGGCCAACGTCCTGACTTTC.

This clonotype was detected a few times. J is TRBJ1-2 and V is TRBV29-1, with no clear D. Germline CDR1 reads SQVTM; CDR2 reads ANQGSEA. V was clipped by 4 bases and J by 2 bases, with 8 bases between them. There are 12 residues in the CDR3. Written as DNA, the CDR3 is TGCAGCGTTGGCCCAGAGAACTATGGCTACACCTTC. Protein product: CSVGPENYGYTF.